Included here is one T cell receptor beta chain sequence, with context. The sample originates from a study of T cell responses to AZD1222 COVID-19 vaccine. Clones were sequenced by immunoSEQ multiplex PCR, and TCRdb holds only the in-frame ones, with some missing. The sample has approximately 84,000 clones; 80% to 90% are singletons. The CDR3 runs to 13 residues. Trimming stripped 0 bases from V and 3 bases from J, with 4 bases between. Germline V gene data show CDR1 as SGHNT and CDR2 as YYREEE (reference sequence). Specimen: peripheral blood, collected 28 days after the second AZD1222 dose. The receptor's source is an adult who received the AZD1222 COVID-19 vaccine. V gene TRBV5-4 combines with J gene TRBJ1-3; D ambiguous. The DNA of the CDR3 is TGTGCCAGCAGCTTGGATCTTGGAAACACCATATATTTT. Protein product: CASSLDLGNTIYF.